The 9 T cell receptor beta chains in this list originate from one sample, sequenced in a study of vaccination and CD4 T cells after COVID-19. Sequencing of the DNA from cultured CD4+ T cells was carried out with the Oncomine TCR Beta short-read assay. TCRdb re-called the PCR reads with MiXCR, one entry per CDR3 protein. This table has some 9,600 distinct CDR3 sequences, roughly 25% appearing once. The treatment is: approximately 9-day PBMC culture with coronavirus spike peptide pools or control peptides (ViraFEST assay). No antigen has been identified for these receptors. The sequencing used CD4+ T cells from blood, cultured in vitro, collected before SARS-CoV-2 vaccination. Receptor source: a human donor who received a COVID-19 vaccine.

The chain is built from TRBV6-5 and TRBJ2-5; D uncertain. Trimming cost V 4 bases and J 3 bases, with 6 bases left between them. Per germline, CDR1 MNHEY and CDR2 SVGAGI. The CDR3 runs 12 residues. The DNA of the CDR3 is TGTGCCAGCAGTTCGGGTGAAGAGACCCAGTACTTC. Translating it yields CASSSGEETQYF.

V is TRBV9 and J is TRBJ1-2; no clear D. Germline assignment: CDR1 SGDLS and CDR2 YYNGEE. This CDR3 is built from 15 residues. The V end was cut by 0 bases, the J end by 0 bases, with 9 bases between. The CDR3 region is CASSVGVGANYGYTF. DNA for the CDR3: TGTGCCAGCAGCGTAGGGGTTGGGGCTAACTATGGCTACACCTTC.

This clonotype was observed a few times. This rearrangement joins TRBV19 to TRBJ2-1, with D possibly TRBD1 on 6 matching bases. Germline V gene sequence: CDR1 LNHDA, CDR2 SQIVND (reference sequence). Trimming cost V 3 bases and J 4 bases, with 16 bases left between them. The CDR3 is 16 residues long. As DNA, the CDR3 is TGTGCCAGTAGTATTACCCGGACAGCGAATTACAATGAGCAGTTCTTC. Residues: CASSITRTANYNEQFF.

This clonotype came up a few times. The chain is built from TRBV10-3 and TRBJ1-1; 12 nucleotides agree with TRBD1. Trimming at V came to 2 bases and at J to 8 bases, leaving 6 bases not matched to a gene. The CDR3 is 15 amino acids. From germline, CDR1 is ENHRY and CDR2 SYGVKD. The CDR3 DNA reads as TGTGCCATCAGTGAGATGGGGACAGGGGGCAGGGAAGCTTTCTTT. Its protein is CAISEMGTGGREAFF.

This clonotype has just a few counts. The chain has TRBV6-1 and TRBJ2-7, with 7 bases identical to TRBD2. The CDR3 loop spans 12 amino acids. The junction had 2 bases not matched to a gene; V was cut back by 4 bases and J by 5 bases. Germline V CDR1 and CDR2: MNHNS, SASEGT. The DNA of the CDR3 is TGTGCCAGCAGTGCTGGGGGGGACGAGCAGTACTTC. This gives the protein CASSAGGDEQYF.

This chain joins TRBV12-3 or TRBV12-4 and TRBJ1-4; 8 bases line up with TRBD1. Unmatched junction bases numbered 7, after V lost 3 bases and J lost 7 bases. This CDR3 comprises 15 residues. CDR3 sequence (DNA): TGTGCCAGCAGTTTCCCCGGGACAGGCGGTGAAAAACTGTTTTTT. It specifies CASSFPGTGGEKLFF.

The CDR3 region has the DNA TGTGCCAGCAGGCGACAGGGGGCGAACACCGGGGAGCTGTTTTTT. Amino acid sequence: CASRRQGANTGELFF. The gene calls are TRBV12-3 or TRBV12-4 and TRBJ2-2; 9 nucleotides agree with TRBD1. V was pared by 6 bases and J by 0 bases, with 2 bases of the junction left unmatched. The CDR3 contains 15 residues.

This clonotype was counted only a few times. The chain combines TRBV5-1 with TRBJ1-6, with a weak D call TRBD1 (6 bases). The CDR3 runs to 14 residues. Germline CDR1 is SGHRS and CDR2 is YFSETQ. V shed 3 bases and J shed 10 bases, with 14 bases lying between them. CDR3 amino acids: CASSWDTSSSPLHF. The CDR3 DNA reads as TGCGCCAGCAGCTGGGACACCTCATCCTCACCCCTCCACTTT.

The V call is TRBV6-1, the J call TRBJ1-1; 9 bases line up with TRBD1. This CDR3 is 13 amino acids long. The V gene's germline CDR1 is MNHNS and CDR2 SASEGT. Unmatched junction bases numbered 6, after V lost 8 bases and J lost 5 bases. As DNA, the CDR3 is TGTGCCAGCGGGACAGGGATGGGAACTGAAGCTTTCTTT. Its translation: CASGTGMGTEAFF.